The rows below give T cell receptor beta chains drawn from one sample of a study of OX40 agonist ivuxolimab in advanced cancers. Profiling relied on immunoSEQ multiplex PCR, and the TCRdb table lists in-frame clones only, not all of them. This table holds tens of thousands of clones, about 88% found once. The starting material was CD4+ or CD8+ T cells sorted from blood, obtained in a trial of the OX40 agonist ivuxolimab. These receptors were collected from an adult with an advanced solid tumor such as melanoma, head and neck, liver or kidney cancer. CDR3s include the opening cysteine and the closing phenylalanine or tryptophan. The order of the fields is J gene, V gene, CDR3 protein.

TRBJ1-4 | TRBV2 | CASKAGYYTDEKLFF
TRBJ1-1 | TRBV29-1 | CSVEGRQGGLQTEAFF
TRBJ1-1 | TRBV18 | CASSLGGTKNTEAFF
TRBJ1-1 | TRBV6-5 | CASSYSTGGSTEAFF
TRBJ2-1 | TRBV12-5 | CASGQLGQTYNEQFF
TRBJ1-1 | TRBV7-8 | CASHRPLGGTTEAFF
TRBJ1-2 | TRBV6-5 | CASSYLGTGRVSGYTF
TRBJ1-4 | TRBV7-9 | CAGNRGNEKLFF
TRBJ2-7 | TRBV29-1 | CSVQGTGSHEQYF
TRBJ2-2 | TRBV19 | CASIGLAWSGELFF
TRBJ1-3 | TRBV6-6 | CASHSFRGDTIYF
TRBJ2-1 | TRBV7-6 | CASSLDVGYEQFF
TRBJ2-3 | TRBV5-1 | CASCSGTDSTDTQYF
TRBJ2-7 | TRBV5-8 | CASSFRLPLF
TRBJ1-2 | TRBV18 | CASSLMQGPNYGYTF
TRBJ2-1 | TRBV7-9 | CASSSAAGWGNEQFF
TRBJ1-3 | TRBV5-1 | CASSLTGPYSGNTIYF
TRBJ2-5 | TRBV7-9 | CASGGRRDQETQYF
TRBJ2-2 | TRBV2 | CASSGLGGTGELFF
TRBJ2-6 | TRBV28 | CATGSRAGANVLTF
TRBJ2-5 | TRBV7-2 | CASSSGSTGGRETQYF
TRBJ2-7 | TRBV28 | CASSLGQGRGTYEQYF
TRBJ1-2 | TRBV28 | CASRLPGSPNYGYTF
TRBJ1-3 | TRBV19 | CASSFLRPGGSGNTIYF